These T cell receptor beta chains were read from a single sample in a study of early T cells in non-severe SARS-CoV-2 infection. TCRdb reprocessed the 5' RACE reads with MiXCR, giving one entry per CDR3 protein. This table has tens of thousands of distinct CDR3 sequences, about 12% appearing once. Sequencing input: whole blood. The source is an adult who was a healthcare worker with PCR-confirmed SARS-CoV-2 infection or an uninfected control (not recorded which). Each CDR3 is given with its conserved first and last residue. D genes are given only for firm matches. Where a row states a size, it is once, few, many or the class of an expanded clone; other rows omit it.

d_gene	v_gene	j_gene	abundance	CDR3aa	CDR3nt
-	TRBV4-1	TRBJ1-6	-	CASSQRDGTYNSPLHF	TGCGCCAGCAGCCAGAGGGACGGAACCTATAATTCACCCCTCCACTTT
TRBD2	TRBV4-3	TRBJ2-7	-	CASSQDRYGGDSYEQYF	TGCGCCAGCAGCCAAGATCGGTACGGGGGGGACTCCTACGAGCAGTACTTC
-	TRBV12-3/TRBV12-4	TRBJ2-7	medium-sized	CASSMQDFRHEQYF	TGTGCCAGCAGTATGCAGGATTTTCGCCACGAGCAGTACTTC
TRBD2	TRBV20-1	TRBJ2-1	few	CSAELAGGGQFF	TGCAGTGCGGAACTAGCGGGAGGAGGGCAGTTCTTC
-	TRBV9	TRBJ2-1	many	CASSARRDEQFF	TGTGCCAGCAGCGCGCGAAGGGACGAGCAGTTCTTC
TRBD2	TRBV5-1	TRBJ2-1	few	CASSSGTSGYNEQFF	TGCGCCAGCAGCTCCGGGACTAGCGGGTACAATGAGCAGTTCTTC
TRBD2	TRBV7-8	TRBJ2-1	many	CASSQWAMTSSEQFF	TGTGCCAGCAGCCAGTGGGCAATGACTAGCTCTGAGCAGTTCTTC
-	TRBV7-9	TRBJ2-1	few	CASSFNEQFF	TGTGCCAGCAGCTTCAATGAGCAGTTCTTC
-	TRBV10-2	TRBJ2-7	few	CASSGGKGYEQYF	TGCGCCAGCAGTGGGGGGAAGGGGTACGAGCAGTACTTC
-	TRBV7-2	TRBJ2-1	-	CASSLLVRELRGNEQFF	TGTGCCAGCAGCTTACTCGTCCGGGAGCTAAGAGGTAATGAGCAGTTCTTC
-	TRBV4-2	TRBJ1-5	-	CASSQDDAGIQPQHF	TGTGCCAGCAGCCAAGATGATGCAGGGATCCAGCCCCAGCATTTT
TRBD2	TRBV20-1	TRBJ2-7	-	CSASGTSGRARSEQYF	TGCAGTGCTTCCGGGACTAGCGGGAGGGCCCGCTCCGAGCAGTACTTC
-	TRBV20-1	TRBJ2-7	-	CSARDPSGDPEQYF	TGCAGTGCTAGAGATCCGTCAGGGGACCCTGAGCAGTACTTC
-	TRBV20-1	TRBJ1-2	-	CSVVQGNGYTF	TGCAGTGTTGTACAGGGAAATGGCTACACCTTC
-	TRBV9	TRBJ2-3	-	CASSVFSTASTDTQYF	TGTGCCAGCAGCGTATTTTCCACGGCTAGCACAGATACGCAGTATTTT
-	TRBV6-5	TRBJ1-3	many	CASFSSGNTIYF	TGTGCCAGCTTTAGCTCTGGAAACACCATATATTTT
-	TRBV11-2	TRBJ1-1	-	CASSRGVQGTEAFF	TGTGCCAGCAGCCGGGGGGTCCAGGGGACTGAAGCTTTCTTT
-	TRBV20-1	TRBJ1-6	few	CSARERGAGDNSPLHF	TGCAGTGCTCGTGAGAGGGGCGCGGGTGATAATTCACCCCTCCACTTT